A selection of T cell receptor beta chains follows, all from one sample in a study of blood T cell repertoires in COVID-19. The table came from immunoSEQ multiplex PCR; TCRdb's copy has only in-frame clones and leaves some out. The table shows about 120,000 clones, with around 80% occurring only once. The sample comprised peripheral blood. These receptors originate from a man aged 40-55 years with active or convalescent COVID-19. Each CDR3 is given with its conserved first and last residue. D genes are given only for firm matches. The size entry is marked missing in some rows and otherwise reads once, few, many or a size class.

v_call	j_call	d_call	clone_size	cdr3_aa	cdr3_nt
TRBV19	TRBJ1-2	NA	many	CASSIDAQNYGYTF	TGTGCCAGTAGTATAGATGCACAGAACTATGGCTACACCTTC
TRBV12-3/TRBV12-4	TRBJ1-5	NA	NA	CASSLLNQPQHF	TGTGCCAGCAGTTTGTTAAATCAGCCCCAGCATTTT
TRBV29-1	TRBJ2-7	NA	NA	CSVAGGGYEQYF	TGCAGCGTTGCCGGAGGAGGTTACGAGCAGTACTTC
TRBV5-6	TRBJ2-1	NA	NA	CASSLGTWAHEQFF	TGTGCCAGCAGTCTCGGGACATGGGCCCATGAGCAGTTCTTC
TRBV3-1/TRBV3-2	TRBJ2-3	TRBD2	once	CASSLGLAGDTQYF	TGTGCCAGCAGCCTAGGGCTAGCGGGAGATACGCAGTATTTT
TRBV5-5	TRBJ1-1	NA	NA	CASSGGGYSNTEAFF	TGTGCCAGCAGCGGCGGGGGGTATTCTAACACTGAAGCTTTCTTT
TRBV18	TRBJ1-1	NA	NA	CASSPRLGADNTEAFF	TGTGCCAGCTCACCACGCTTGGGGGCGGACAACACTGAAGCTTTCTTT
TRBV11-2	TRBJ2-7	TRBD1	NA	CASSSVPGQGTYEQYF	TGTGCCAGCAGCTCCGTTCCGGGACAGGGGACCTACGAGCAGTACTTC
TRBV28	TRBJ1-2	NA	NA	CASGPLGYGYTF	TGTGCCAGTGGGCCCCTTGGATATGGCTACACCTTC
TRBV7-2	TRBJ1-3	TRBD1	NA	CASSMTGNSGNTIYF	TGTGCCAGCAGCATGACAGGGAACTCTGGAAACACCATATATTTT
TRBV6-1	TRBJ1-2	NA	few	CASSESSFVANYGYTF	TGTGCCAGCAGTGAGAGTTCCTTTGTAGCTAACTATGGCTACACCTTC
TRBV5-4	TRBJ1-3	NA	NA	CASSLVPPGNPGNTIYF	TGTGCCAGCAGCTTGGTTCCCCCGGGGAATCCTGGAAACACCATATATTTT
TRBV3-1/TRBV3-2	TRBJ1-6	NA	NA	CASSETLSLTLTYNSPLHF	TGTGCCAGCAGCGAAACCTTGTCCCTCACCTTGACTTATAATTCACCCCTCCACTTT
TRBV7-9	TRBJ2-5	NA	NA	CASSLTTVQETQYF	TGTGCCAGCAGCTTAACGACAGTCCAAGAGACCCAGTACTTC
TRBV3-1/TRBV3-2	TRBJ1-1	NA	NA	CASSLNTEAFF	TGTGCCAGCAGTCTCAACACTGAAGCTTTCTTT
TRBV12-2	TRBJ1-5	NA	few	CASRLRERLDTQPQHF	TGTGCAAGTCGCTTACGGGAACGCCTTGACACTCAGCCCCAGCATTTT
TRBV6-2/TRBV6-3	TRBJ2-7	TRBD2	NA	CASSYPTRGGASPSPNEQYF	TGTGCCAGCAGTTACCCCACCCGGGGAGGGGCTTCGCCCTCTCCTAACGAGCAGTACTTC
TRBV6-5	TRBJ1-2	TRBD1	NA	CASTAGGYGYTF	TGTGCCAGCACCGCAGGGGGCTATGGCTACACCTTC
TRBV5-1	TRBJ2-1	NA	NA	CASRRESPYNEQFF	TGCGCCAGCAGACGGGAGTCCCCCTACAATGAGCAGTTCTTC
TRBV3-1/TRBV3-2	TRBJ2-5	TRBD2	NA	CASSLAGDQETQYF	TGTGCCAGCTCTTTAGCGGGGGACCAAGAGACCCAGTACTTC
TRBV7-9	TRBJ2-1	NA	NA	CASTTEGVRYNEQFF	TGTGCCAGCACCACAGAGGGGGTTCGCTACAATGAGCAGTTCTTC
TRBV30	TRBJ2-7	TRBD2	few	CAWSLAGTISYEQYF	TGTGCCTGGAGCTTAGCGGGAACGATCTCCTACGAGCAGTACTTC
TRBV27	TRBJ1-2	TRBD1	NA	CASSLPGGYGYTF	TGTGCCAGCAGTTTACCAGGGGGGTATGGCTACACCTTC
TRBV6-6	TRBJ1-5	TRBD1	NA	CASSRSRTGTGIFQPQHF	TGTGCCAGCAGTCGGAGCAGAACCGGGACAGGGATCTTTCAGCCCCAGCATTTT
TRBV27	TRBJ2-7	NA	NA	CASSPTKGGYEQYF	TGTGCCAGCAGTCCAACCAAGGGAGGATACGAGCAGTACTTC
TRBV7-9	TRBJ1-4	NA	NA	CASSDPGSLNEKLFF	TGTGCCAGCAGCGATCCGGGATCGCTGAATGAAAAACTGTTTTTT
TRBV6-5	TRBJ2-5	NA	NA	CASSYSFTGKETQYF	TGTGCCAGCAGTTACTCGTTTACAGGGAAAGAGACCCAGTACTTC
TRBV29-1	TRBJ2-1	TRBD2	NA	CSVGGREVNEQFF	TGCAGCGTTGGCGGGAGAGAGGTAAATGAGCAGTTCTTC